This T cell receptor (beta chain) is from a study of T cell responses to AZD1222 COVID-19 vaccine. Profiling relied on immunoSEQ multiplex PCR, and the TCRdb table lists in-frame clones only, not all of them. The table records some 170,000 clones, over 80% of them present only once. Study results and limitations: Regions left unmutated in variants are reportedly the target of nearly half of spike-specific TCRs. Mapped onto spike, vaccine-associated CD4 TCRs spanned it and were dominant at 160-218 and 743-854.

With respect to this clone: Antigen: not known.

The sample consisted of peripheral blood, taken 28 days after the second dose of the MenACWY control vaccine. The TCR originated in an adult who received the MenACWY meningococcal vaccine as a control.

The CDR3, as DNA: TGTGCCAGCGGGTGGGACAGGGGTAACTATGGCTACACCTTC. This translates into CASGWDRGNYGYTF. The chain joins TRBV27 to TRBJ1-2; 10 bases match TRBD1. The V segment lost 8 bases and the J segment 1 base; nucleotides outside the gene matches: 4. Germline assignment: CDR1 MNHEY and CDR2 SMNVEV (reference sequence). The CDR3 is made up of 14 amino acids.